The T cell receptor (beta chain) under discussion was sequenced for a study of blood T cells in healthy people across ages. Whole-study results and caveats: Per million T cells, the diversity of TCR beta decreased roughly linearly as age advanced.

Worth noting for this clonotype: Its antigen is unidentified. At one end, the junction sequence differs from germline, possibly due to a read error.

Germline loops: CDR1 SGHTA, CDR2 FQGTGA. The CDR3 covers 17 residues. A second PCR of 7 to 11 cycles used a sample-barcoded 5' primer and a J-beta primer mix. TCRdb reanalysed the 5' RACE reads using MiXCR and keeps one entry per CDR3 protein. Here the sample spans roughly 830,000 distinct CDR3 sequences, 60% to 80% being singletons. For every donor, a draw yielded approximately 9.9 milliliters of peripheral blood. Every sample had a minimum of 6.5 million PBMCs isolated. This clonotype was obtained from a young man in good health. The chain combines TRBV7-3 with TRBJ2-3; D uncertain. The material sequenced was blood. The DNA of the CDR3 is TGTACCAGCAGCTTATGGGGTCCCCGAGTGAGCACAGATACGCAGTATTTT. The encoded protein is CTSSLWGPRVSTDTQYF. The full variable domain, in which reference TRBV7-3 and TRBJ2-3 provide the parts outside the CDR3, is GAGVSQTPSNKVTEKGKYVELRCDPISGHTALYWYRQSLGQGPEFLIYFQGTGAADDSGLPNDRFFAVRPEGSVSTLKIQRTERGDSAVYLCTSSLWGPRVSTDTQYFGPGTRLTVL.